Listed below are T cell receptor beta chains from one sample, sequenced in a study of T cells in Graves' hyperthyroidism and ophthalmopathy. TCRdb itself ran the multiplex PCR reads through MiXCR, one entry per CDR3 protein. This sample has hundreds of thousands of distinct CDR3 sequences, with more than 15% found just once. The source material was blood. Receptors were obtained from a woman aged 18 to 35 with Graves' hyperthyroidism. CDR3s include the opening cysteine and the closing phenylalanine or tryptophan. The order of the fields is CDR3 protein, V gene, J gene, clone size. Only part of the rows carry a size: once, few, many, or a class if the clone is expanded.

CASSQDINGPERGLVSYEQYF	TRBV12-3/TRBV12-4	TRBJ2-7	-
CASIGQGAYTGELFF	TRBV12-3/TRBV12-4	TRBJ2-2	many
CAWSVQTGLAGVYWYEQYF	TRBV30	TRBJ2-7	many
CSARDSQNTGELFF	TRBV20-1	TRBJ2-2	few
CSARRSEGGNSPLHF	TRBV20-1	TRBJ1-6	many
CASARVSNQPQHF	TRBV19	TRBJ1-5	-
CASSSTWTSSQETQYF	TRBV6-5	TRBJ2-5	-
CASSPKTGVSSTQYF	TRBV11-2	TRBJ2-5	-
CAWIKGYNSPLHF	TRBV30	TRBJ1-6	few
CASSARTSTMRDTQYF	TRBV11-2	TRBJ2-3	once
CASNAGSSYNEQFF	TRBV7-9	TRBJ2-1	many
CASSASRDNYGYTF	TRBV18	TRBJ1-2	-
CASSDTSGGIYNEQFF	TRBV2	TRBJ2-1	-
CASSEGTSSGNTIYF	TRBV2	TRBJ1-3	many
CASSIVPGRGEKLFF	TRBV12-3/TRBV12-4	TRBJ1-4	few
CAISVTSGPSSYNEQFF	TRBV10-3	TRBJ2-1	many
CGARDSNSYEQYF	TRBV20-1	TRBJ2-7	few
CASSQGGGRWPQHF	TRBV4-1	TRBJ1-5	many
CASSPPTSGRPSHNEQFF	TRBV18	TRBJ2-1	many
CASSLVLSPTGELFF	TRBV2	TRBJ2-2	many
CASSGRTRTGEKLFF	TRBV18	TRBJ1-4	many
CASSLSVPGNQPQHF	TRBV27	TRBJ1-5	-
CSARTGQGGGFGGYTF	TRBV20-1	TRBJ1-2	-
CASTRDGAYERYF	TRBV12-3/TRBV12-4	TRBJ2-7	many
CATSRGVTNEKLFF	TRBV15	TRBJ1-4	many
CASSGFGGSQETQYF	TRBV27	TRBJ2-5	few
CASSWTVLGELFF	TRBV27	TRBJ2-2	many
CASSTPGQGVYEQYF	TRBV12-3/TRBV12-4	TRBJ2-7	many
CASSGRASIPGLAYNEQFF	TRBV7-9	TRBJ2-1	many
CASSLGPLPALSPLHF	TRBV5-6	TRBJ1-6	many
CASSSGQAGTDTQYF	TRBV7-6	TRBJ2-3	-
CASSPDRDEQYF	TRBV18	TRBJ2-7	many
CASSSRVGQETQYF	TRBV7-2	TRBJ2-5	-
CASSLRGSRGYTF	TRBV5-8	TRBJ1-2	many
CASSHPGLAGVGTDTQYF	TRBV7-8	TRBJ2-3	-
CASSVGGQRANYGYTF	TRBV9	TRBJ1-2	few
CASSSSWVPGPQAYEQYF	TRBV28	TRBJ2-7	-
CASTQQGGTWELFF	TRBV6-1	TRBJ2-2	-
CASKSEVQPQHF	TRBV2	TRBJ1-5	many
CASSTQTGGGKDEQYF	TRBV6-1	TRBJ2-7	-
CASRGPAGRSYNEQFF	TRBV7-9	TRBJ2-1	many
CASSLSALRRGKRTGELFF	TRBV28	TRBJ2-2	few
CASRPGTANTEAFF	TRBV2	TRBJ1-1	many
CASSLVPPGLAGGTDTQYF	TRBV7-8	TRBJ2-3	-
CASSYFPLFRDRPYEQYF	TRBV6-5	TRBJ2-7	many
CASSPQGRESYNGQFF	TRBV19	TRBJ2-1	-
CASSPQGTNQPQHF	TRBV6-1	TRBJ1-5	many
CASSPPSGSYNEQFF	TRBV18	TRBJ2-1	many
CASSEIPSYNSPLHF	TRBV6-2/TRBV6-3	TRBJ1-6	few
CASSPSRFFAGANVLTF	TRBV27	TRBJ2-6	many
CASSPRGIMGETQYF	TRBV11-2	TRBJ2-5	many
CASGQMTREDETQYF	TRBV3-1	TRBJ2-5	few
CSVPTQLLNTEAFF	TRBV20-1	TRBJ1-1	many
CASSQREGIANEKLFF	TRBV4-1	TRBJ1-4	-